A single sample is the source of the 25 T cell receptor beta chains below, sequenced in a study of blood T cell repertoires in COVID-19. Profiling relied on immunoSEQ multiplex PCR, and the TCRdb table lists in-frame clones only, not all of them. The sample holds 150,000 to 200,000 clones, around 76% seen once. Sequenced material: peripheral blood. The receptor set was obtained from a woman in her forties or fifties with active or convalescent COVID-19.

This sequence joins TRBV7-9 and TRBJ1-2; 8 bases agree with TRBD1. The CDR3 has 14 amino acids. Germline V gene data show CDR1 as SEHNR and CDR2 as FQNEAQ (reference sequence). V trimming: 4 bases; J trimming: 2 bases; junction bases outside the gene matches: 3. The CDR3 DNA follows: TGTGCCAGCAGCTCCACAGGGGGAAACTATGGCTACACCTTC. This codes for CASSSTGGNYGYTF. The whole variable domain, remainder taken from reference TRBV7-9 and TRBJ1-2, is DTGVSQNPRHKITKRGQNVTFRCDPISEHNRLYWYRQTLGQGPEFLTYFQNEAQLEKSRLLSDRFSAERPKGSFSTLEIQRTEQGDSAMYLCASSSTGGNYGYTFGSGTRLTVV.

The rearrangement links TRBV30 to TRBJ1-2; 7 positions match TRBD1. V trimming: 0 bases; J trimming: 3 bases; junction bases outside the gene matches: 13. There are 17 residues in the CDR3. Germline CDR1 reads GTSNPN; CDR2 reads SVGIG (reference sequence). CDR3 DNA sequence: TGTGCCTGGAGTGTTGAGGAGGGGGCAGGGGAGGACTATGGCTACACCTTC. Amino acid sequence: CAWSVEEGAGEDYGYTF.

The rearrangement joins TRBV19 to TRBJ2-5; D might be TRBD1 (6 bases). The germline V and J ends were trimmed by 7 bases and 1 base, with 10 bases remaining between them. The germline gives CDR1 LNHDA, CDR2 SQIVND (reference sequence). The CDR3 covers 13 residues. This chain's CDR3 is CASNNRVQETQYF. The DNA of the CDR3 is TGTGCCAGTAATAACAGGGTCCAAGAGACCCAGTACTTC.

The rearrangement joins TRBV14 to TRBJ2-2; no reliable D call. This CDR3 is built from 17 residues. Per the germline V gene, CDR1 is SGHDN and CDR2 is FVKESK. The V end was cut by 0 bases, the J end by 0 bases, with 11 bases between. The CDR3, as DNA: TGTGCCAGCAGCCAAGATGGTACAGATCCGAACACCGGGGAGCTGTTTTTT. Amino acids: CASSQDGTDPNTGELFF.

The CDR3 DNA follows: TGCAGCGCCGAAAGGGGGAGCTCCTACAATGAGCAGTTCTTC. Protein sequence: CSAERGSSYNEQFF. The rearrangement joins TRBV29-1 to TRBJ2-1, with a tentative D call TRBD1 (6 bases). This CDR3 region has 14 residues. Germline CDR1 and CDR2: SQVTM and ANQGSEA. V was pared by 7 bases and J by 0 bases, with 13 bases between.

The J gene is TRBJ1-1, the V gene TRBV5-1; 12 bases map to TRBD1. In germline, CDR1 is SGHRS, CDR2 YFSETQ. V shed 4 bases, J shed 4 bases, and the junction held 5 bases outside the gene matches. The CDR3 extends over 15 amino acids. CDR3: CASSVGQGAGTEAFF. The CDR3 nucleotides are TGCGCCAGCAGCGTGGGACAGGGGGCCGGCACTGAAGCTTTCTTT.

The CDR3 DNA reads as TGCAGTGCTAGAGGGCCCTACGAGCAGTACTTC. Translating gives CSARGPYEQYF. The genes are TRBV20-1 and TRBJ2-7; D unresolved. The ends were cut back, 1 base at V and 2 bases at J, with 3 bases in the middle. Looked up from germline, CDR1 is DFQATT and CDR2 is SNEGSKA (reference sequence). The CDR3 covers 11 residues.

The rearrangement joins TRBV27 to TRBJ2-3; 11 bases are shared with TRBD2. Per the germline V gene, CDR1 is MNHEY and CDR2 is SMNVEV (reference sequence). V lost 1 base, J lost 5 bases, and 5 bases stayed unmatched. The CDR3 sequence is 16 residues long. The CDR3 loop reads CASSLYTSGSIDTQYF. The DNA of the CDR3 is TGTGCCAGCAGTTTATATACTAGCGGGAGTATAGATACGCAGTATTTT.

The CDR3 DNA is TGTGCCAGCAGCGCGACAGGGATCCCTGAAGCTTTCTTT. The encoded protein is CASSATGIPEAFF. This rearrangement joins TRBV12-3 or TRBV12-4 to TRBJ1-1, with 7 bases that match TRBD1. Trimming removed 6 bases from V and 6 bases from J; junction bases left unmatched: 7. The CDR3 spans 13 residues.

In DNA, the CDR3 is TGTGCCAGCAGCAAGCAGACAGGCTCTGGAAACACCATATATTTT. Amino acids: CASSKQTGSGNTIYF. The chain has TRBV7-2 and TRBJ1-3, with a weak D call TRBD1 (6 bases). This CDR3 comprises 15 residues. Between the trimmed V and J ends, which lost 5 bases and 0 bases, there was a span of 11 bases. The germline V gene encodes CDR1 SGHTA and CDR2 FQGNSA.

This clone came up once. The chain is built from TRBV7-9 and TRBJ1-2, with D maybe TRBD1 (5 bases). This CDR3 has 14 residues. CDR1 is SEHNR, CDR2 FQNEAQ, per germline (reference sequence). The V end lost 2 bases, the J end lost 3 bases, and 10 bases lay between the germline ends. CDR3 loop: CASSLWGDDYGYTF. The CDR3 DNA is TGTGCCAGCAGCTTATGGGGCGATGACTATGGCTACACCTTC.

This rearrangement joins TRBV7-8 to TRBJ1-6; 7 bases fit TRBD1. Germline CDR1 reads SGHVS; CDR2 reads FQNEAQ. Trimming took 5 bases from V and 10 from J; bases not matched to a gene: 11. The CDR3 contains 15 residues. The DNA for the CDR3 is TGTGCCAGCAGCCCGATGGGGACAGAGCGATCACCCCTCCACTTT. As protein: CASSPMGTERSPLHF.

The rearrangement uses TRBV20-1 and TRBJ1-1; possible D gene TRBD1, 6 bases. The CDR3 has 13 residues. Per the germline V gene, CDR1 is DFQATT and CDR2 is SNEGSKA (reference sequence). V lost 3 bases and J lost 4, with 12 bases in between. The CDR3, as DNA: TGCAGTGCTAGTGGAGGACAGACCACTGAAGCTTTCTTT. Protein product: CSASGGQTTEAFF.

This clone was seen at least ten times. The J gene is TRBJ2-1, the V gene TRBV2; 12 bases agree with TRBD2. J gave up 9 bases and V 6 bases, and 9 bases lay outside the gene matches. CDR1 and CDR2 from the germline V gene are SNHLY and FYNNEI. This CDR3 is built from 15 residues. The chain's CDR3 is CASRGLAGSLAEQFF. The CDR3 coding sequence is TGTGCCAGCAGAGGACTAGCGGGATCTCTCGCTGAGCAGTTCTTC.

The chain recombines TRBV7-2 with TRBJ1-3; D not certain. Germline CDR1 reads SGHTA; CDR2 reads FQGNSA. Trimming took 0 bases from V and 0 from J, leaving 6 bases between them. This CDR3 is built from 15 residues. CDR3 amino acids: CASSLASISGNTIYF. For the CDR3, the DNA is TGTGCCAGCAGCTTAGCTTCAATCTCTGGAAACACCATATATTTT.

The V gene is TRBV7-2, the J gene TRBJ2-4; 9 nucleotides agree with TRBD2. The germline gives CDR1 SGHTA, CDR2 FQGNSA. The J segment lost 0 bases and the V segment lost 1 base, leaving 10 bases of the junction unmatched. The CDR3 has 19 amino acids. As DNA, the CDR3 is TGTGCCAGCAGCTTAGAGGCTAGCGGGGACCCACTAGCCAAAAACATTCAGTACTTC. It specifies CASSLEASGDPLAKNIQYF.

This clone was observed a handful of times. V is TRBV3-1 (or the pseudogene TRBV3-2) and J is TRBJ2-1; weak D call: TRBD2 (6 bases). The ends were cut back, 1 base at V and 0 bases at J, with 10 bases in the middle. This CDR3 region has 16 residues. Germline CDR1 reads LGHDT; CDR2 reads YNNKEL (reference sequence). As DNA, the CDR3 is TGTGCCAGCAGCCAAGCTGACGGGAGCTCCTACAATGAGCAGTTCTTC. Translating it yields CASSQADGSSYNEQFF.

The chain joins TRBV5-4 to TRBJ2-5; 9 bases agree with TRBD1. In germline, CDR1 is SGHNT, CDR2 YYREEE (reference sequence). This CDR3 has 14 residues. The V gene end was trimmed by 4 bases and the J gene end by 2 bases; junction bases not matched to a gene: 3. CDR3 DNA: TGTGCCAGCAGCCACAGGGGGCCTCAAGAGACCCAGTACTTC. Residues: CASSHRGPQETQYF.

This chain connects TRBV12-3 or TRBV12-4 to TRBJ1-2, with 7 bases fitting TRBD1. The CDR3 covers 12 residues. V lost 5 bases and J lost 8; bases outside the gene matches: 5. The CDR3 region is CASSTGVDGYTF. The CDR3 DNA reads TGTGCCAGCAGTACAGGGGTCGACGGCTACACCTTC.

The rearrangement uses TRBV19 and TRBJ2-1; 10 nucleotides align to TRBD2. Germline CDR1 LNHDA, CDR2 SQIVND (reference sequence). The V and J ends lost 7 bases and 4 bases, in that order; junction bases with no gene match: 7. CDR3 length equals 15 residues. In DNA, the CDR3 is TGTGCCAGTACTTATCTAGCGGGGGCGTACAATGAGCAGTTCTTC. This sequence encodes CASTYLAGAYNEQFF.

This chain links TRBV28 with TRBJ1-5, with 7 positions matching TRBD1. Germline CDR1 MDHEN, CDR2 SYDVKM. The junction had 3 bases not matched to a gene; V was cut back by 6 bases and J by 4 bases. The length of the CDR3 is 13 residues. CDR3 sequence (DNA): TGTGCCAGCAGCCGGGACAGAAATCAGCCCCAGCATTTT. Protein product: CASSRDRNQPQHF.

The chain is built from TRBV29-1 and TRBJ1-1; TRBD1 agrees at 8 bases. Trimming took 6 bases from V and 3 from J; bases not matched to a gene: 3. Germline CDR1 and CDR2: SQVTM and ANQGSEA. The CDR3 covers 12 residues. CDR3 amino acids: CSVADRDTEAFF. The DNA for the CDR3 is TGCAGCGTAGCGGACAGGGACACTGAAGCTTTCTTT.

This clone was observed a few times. This chain joins TRBV25-1 and TRBJ1-5; D gene ambiguous. Germline V gives CDR1 MGHDK, CDR2 SYGVNS. The CDR3 is 12 residues long. V lost 5 bases and J 4 bases, leaving 6 bases between the germline ends. CDR3 sequence: CASSTGNQPQHF. The CDR3 DNA reads TGTGCCAGCAGTACGGGAAATCAGCCCCAGCATTTT.

V gene TRBV30 combines with J gene TRBJ1-5, with TRBD1 identical over 8 bases. Germline CDR1 GTSNPN, CDR2 SVGIG (reference sequence). This CDR3 has 13 amino acids. Trimming removed 3 bases from V and 6 bases from J; junction bases left unmatched: 4. The CDR3 region is CAWSAGGFQPQHF. The CDR3 coding sequence is TGTGCCTGGAGCGCAGGGGGCTTTCAGCCCCAGCATTTT. Supplemented by reference TRBV30 and TRBJ1-5, the full variable domain reads SQTIHQWPATLVQPVGSPLSLECTVEGTSNPNLYWYRQAAGRGLQLLFYSVGIGQISSEVPQNLSASRPQDRQFILSSKKLLLSDSGFYLCAWSAGGFQPQHFGDGTRLSIL.

In DNA, the CDR3 is TGTGCCAGCAGCCCACGCCGGGACAGAAGTACCGGGGAGCTGTTTTTT. It specifies CASSPRRDRSTGELFF. The V gene is TRBV9, the J gene TRBJ2-2; TRBD1 matches 7 bases. The CDR3 has 16 amino acids. V gave up 4 bases and J gave up 5 bases; unmatched junction bases: 11. Germline loops: CDR1 SGDLS, CDR2 YYNGEE.